Given below is one T cell receptor beta chain in context. The data derive from a study of PD-L1 blockade in urothelial cancer. The wider study: T cells were recovered from blood samples at a median of around 130,000.

Sequenced by immunoSEQ multiplex PCR; TCRdb stores in-frame clones only, minus some. The data hold around 40,000 clones, with around 83% observed a single time. Unmatched junction bases numbered 10, after V lost 6 bases and J lost 1 base. CDR3 length equals 16 residues. Germline CDR1 is WSHSY and CDR2 is SAAADI. The genes are TRBV10-2 and TRBJ2-7; 9 nucleotides match TRBD2. The sample in question was PBMCs, obtained around atezolizumab (anti-PD-L1) treatment. The TCR comes from a man aged 55 to 70 with urothelial cancer. This CDR3 reads CASRDRIAGVSYEQYF. DNA of the CDR3: TGCGCCAGCAGGGATAGAATAGCGGGAGTTTCCTACGAGCAGTACTTC.